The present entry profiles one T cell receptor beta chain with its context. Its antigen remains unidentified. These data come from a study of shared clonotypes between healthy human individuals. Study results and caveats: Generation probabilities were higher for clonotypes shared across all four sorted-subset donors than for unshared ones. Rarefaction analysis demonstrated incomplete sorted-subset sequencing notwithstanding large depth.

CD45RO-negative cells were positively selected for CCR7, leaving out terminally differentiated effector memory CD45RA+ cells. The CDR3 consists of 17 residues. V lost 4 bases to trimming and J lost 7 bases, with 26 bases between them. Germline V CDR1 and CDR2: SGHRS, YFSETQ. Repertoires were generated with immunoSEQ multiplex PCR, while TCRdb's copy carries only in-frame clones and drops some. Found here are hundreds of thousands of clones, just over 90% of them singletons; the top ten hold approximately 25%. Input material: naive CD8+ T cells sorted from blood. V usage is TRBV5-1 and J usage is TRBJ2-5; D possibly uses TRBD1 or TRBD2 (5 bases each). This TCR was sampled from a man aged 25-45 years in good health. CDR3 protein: CASSPPLIGTVRRTQYF. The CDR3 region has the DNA TGCGCCAGCAGCCCCCCCCTCATCGGGACGGTGAGAAGGACCCAGTACTTC.